This note documents a single T cell receptor (beta chain) sequence. TCRdb fed the RACE reads into MiXCR, producing one record per CDR3 protein. The sample records around 80,000 distinct CDR3 sequences, 5% to 8.5% being singletons. The data were obtained in a study of human T cells and chemical hapten exposure. Germline CDR1 reads SNHLY; CDR2 reads FYNNEI. V lost 6 bases, J lost 7 bases, and 13 bases lay in between. This CDR3 region has 13 residues. The time point is: patch test 2, 6 weeks after DPC sensitization. Indicated treatment: therapeutic diphenylcyclopropenone sensitization with weekly scalp DPC.

Material: whole blood, obtained in connection with sensitization to the hapten diphenylcyclopropenone (DPC). The V and J genes are TRBV2 and TRBJ1-5; no clear D gene. This sequence was found in a woman aged 30 to 39 with alopecia areata. Some clones in this sample may be carry-over from other donors' samples. The CDR3 here is CASRAGPGQPQHF. CDR3 DNA: TGTGCCAGCAGAGCCGGGCCGGGGCAGCCCCAGCATTTT. The variable domain in full, with the rest retrieved from reference TRBV2 and TRBJ1-5, is EPEVTQTPSHQVTQMGQEVILRCVPISNHLYFYWYRQILGQKVEFLVSFYNNEISEKSEIFDDQFSVERPDGSNFTLKIRSTKLEDSAMYFCASRAGPGQPQHFGDGTRLSIL.